In this sample, the clone carrying this TCR beta chain turned up many times. Its antigen is not known. These data belong to a study of tumor-infiltrating lymphocytes in primary liver carcinoma. Study background: Productive TCRbeta read yields ran from roughly 3.5 to 7 million per sample and were similar between tissues. The study's findings and limits: Comparison of CD4+ and CD8+ repertoires was precluded by bulk unsorted samples.

From around 0.5 ug total RNA, TCR beta cDNA was generated with a primer in the constant region. Construction of TCR beta libraries relied on three successive nested multiplex PCR rounds employing slightly modified ARM-PCR. For around 11 cycles apiece, the opening two PCR rounds ran with TRBV1-TRBV30 forward primers and a C-beta reverse primer. TCRdb fed the multiplex PCR reads into MiXCR, producing one record per CDR3 protein. The profile covers 300,000 to 350,000 distinct CDR3 sequences, with 65% appearing a single time and 5.5% to 8% taken by the ten largest. The researchers obtained blood RNA from unsorted whole blood and also extracted germline DNA. Patients were chronically HBV-infected and treatment-naive. The researchers drew 3.5 to 5 milliliters of peripheral blood before surgery. V was pared by 5 bases and J by 6 bases, with 12 bases between. This CDR3 contains 13 residues. Germline CDR1 is MDHEN and CDR2 is SYDVKM.

The chain couples TRBV28 to TRBJ2-3; D may be TRBD1 or TRBD2 (5 bases each). The sample consisted of peripheral blood. This receptor was obtained from a man aged 35-49 years with primary liver carcinoma and hepatitis B virus infection. CDR3 residues: CASSPNWGDTQYF. Here the CDR3 DNA reads TGTGCCAGCAGTCCGAATTGGGGGGATACGCAGTATTTT.